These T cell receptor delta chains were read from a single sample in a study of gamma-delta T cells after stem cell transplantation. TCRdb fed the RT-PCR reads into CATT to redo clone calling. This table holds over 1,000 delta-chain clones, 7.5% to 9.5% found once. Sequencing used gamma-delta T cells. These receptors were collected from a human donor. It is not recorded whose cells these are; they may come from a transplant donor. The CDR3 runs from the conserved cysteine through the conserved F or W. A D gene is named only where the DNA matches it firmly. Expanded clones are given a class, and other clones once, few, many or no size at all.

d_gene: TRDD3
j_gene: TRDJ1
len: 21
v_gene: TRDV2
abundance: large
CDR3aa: CACDPLPDPGGSRRHTDKLIF
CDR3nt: TGTGCCTGTGACCCTCTGCCCGACCCTGGGGGATCTCGGAGGCACACCGATAAACTCATCTTT

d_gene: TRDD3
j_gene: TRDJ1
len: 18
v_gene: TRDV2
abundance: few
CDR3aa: CACDTVTGGYAEPDKLIF
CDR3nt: TGTGCCTGTGACACCGTAACTGGGGGATACGCGGAACCCGATAAACTCATCTTT

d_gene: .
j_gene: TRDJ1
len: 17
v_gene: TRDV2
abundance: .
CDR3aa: CACDTVGVGEPTDKLIF
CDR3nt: TGTGCCTGTGACACCGTCGGGGTGGGAGAACCCACCGATAAACTCATCTTT

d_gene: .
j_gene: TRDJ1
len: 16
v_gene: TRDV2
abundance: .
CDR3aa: CACDTLGDLHTDKLIF
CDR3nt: TGTGCCTGTGACACCCTGGGAGACCTTCACACCGATAAACTCATCTTT

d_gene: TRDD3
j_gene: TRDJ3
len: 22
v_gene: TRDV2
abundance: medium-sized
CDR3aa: CACDTIVDWGTYSSWDTRQMFF
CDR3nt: TGTGCCTGTGACACGATTGTCGACTGGGGGACTTACAGCTCCTGGGACACCCGACAGATGTTTTTC

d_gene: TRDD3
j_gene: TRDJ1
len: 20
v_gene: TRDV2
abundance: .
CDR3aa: CACDHLAPVLGDTHTDKLIF
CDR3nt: TGTGCCTGTGACCACCTAGCACCCGTACTGGGGGACACCCACACCGATAAACTCATCTTT

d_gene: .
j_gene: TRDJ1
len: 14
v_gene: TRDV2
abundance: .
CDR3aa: CACDKVGETDKLIF
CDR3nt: TGTGCCTGTGACAAGGTGGGTGAGACCGATAAACTCATCTTT

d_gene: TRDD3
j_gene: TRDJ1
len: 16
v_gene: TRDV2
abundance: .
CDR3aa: CACVSLLGDTSDKLIF
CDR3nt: TGTGCCTGTGTATCCTTACTGGGGGATACGTCCGATAAACTCATCTTT

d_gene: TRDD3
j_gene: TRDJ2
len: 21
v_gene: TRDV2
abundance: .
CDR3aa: CACDPIYSTTGGYSGDPQLFF
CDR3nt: TGTGCCTGTGACCCAATTTATTCTACGACCGGGGGATACTCCGGGGACCCACAACTCTTCTTT

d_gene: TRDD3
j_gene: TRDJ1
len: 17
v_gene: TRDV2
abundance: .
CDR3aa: CACDTLGDTEPTDKLIF
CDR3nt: TGTGCCTGTGACACCTTGGGGGATACCGAACCCACCGATAAACTCATCTTT

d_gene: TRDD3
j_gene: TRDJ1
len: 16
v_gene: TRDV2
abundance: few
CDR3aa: CACDVLGGHHTDKLIF
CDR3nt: TGTGCCTGTGACGTACTGGGGGGCCACCACACCGATAAACTCATCTTT

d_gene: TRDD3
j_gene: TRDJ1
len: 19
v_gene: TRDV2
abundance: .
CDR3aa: CACDTVLGDTRTHTDKLIF
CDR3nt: TGTGCCTGTGACACGGTACTGGGGGATACGCGAACACACACCGATAAACTCATCTTT

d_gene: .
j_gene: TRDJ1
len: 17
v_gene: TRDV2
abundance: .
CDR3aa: CACDTVAGDADTDKLIF
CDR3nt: TGTGCCTGTGACACGGTAGCGGGGGACGCCGACACCGATAAACTCATCTTT

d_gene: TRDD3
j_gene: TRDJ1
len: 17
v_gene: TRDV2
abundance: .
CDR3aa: CACDTVGGSRNTDKLIF
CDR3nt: TGTGCCTGTGACACCGTGGGGGGATCCCGGAATACCGATAAACTCATCTTT

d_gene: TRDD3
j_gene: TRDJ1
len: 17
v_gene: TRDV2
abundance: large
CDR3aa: CACDTVGLGDTRSKLIF
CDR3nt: TGTGCCTGTGACACCGTGGGTCTGGGGGATACGCGGAGTAAACTCATCTTT

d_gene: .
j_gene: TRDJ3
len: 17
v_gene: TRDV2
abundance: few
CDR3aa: CACDTAQSSWDTRQMFF
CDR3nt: TGTGCCTGTGACACAGCCCAAAGCTCCTGGGACACCCGACAGATGTTTTTC